The 18 T cell receptor beta chains in this list originate from one sample, sequenced in a study of T cell responses to AZD1222 COVID-19 vaccine. The table came from immunoSEQ multiplex PCR; TCRdb's copy has only in-frame clones and leaves some out. The sample carries 25,000 to 35,000 clones, 93% recorded once. The specimen was peripheral blood, collected on day 0 of AZD1222 vaccination. The receptors shown here come from an adult in good health.

The gene calls are TRBV18 and TRBJ2-1; D is uncertain. The CDR3 covers 12 residues. Germline V gene sequence: CDR1 KGHSH, CDR2 LQKENI. V lost 2 bases and J lost 6, with 5 bases in between. As DNA, the CDR3 is TGTGCCAGCTCACCAGGGATCAATGAGCAGTTCTTC. It specifies CASSPGINEQFF.

The rearrangement uses TRBV6-5 and TRBJ2-3, with 11 bases aligning to TRBD2. This CDR3 has 14 residues. Germline CDR1 MNHEY, CDR2 SVGAGI. The trim removed 11 bases at V and 0 bases at J, leaving 4 bases unmatched. CDR3 sequence reads: CAARLAGSTDTQYF. Written as DNA, the CDR3 is TGTGCCGCCCGACTAGCGGGGAGCACAGATACGCAGTATTTT.

The V gene is TRBV28, the J gene TRBJ1-5; TRBD1 aligns across 10 bases. The length of the CDR3 is 17 residues. The V gene's germline CDR1 is MDHEN and CDR2 SYDVKM. Unmatched junction bases numbered 12, after V lost 4 bases and J lost 6 bases. In DNA, the CDR3 is TGTGCCAGCAGTTCGGACAGGGGGGGATTTAGTAGTCAGCCCCAGCATTTT. It specifies CASSSDRGGFSSQPQHF.

The rearrangement uses TRBV7-2 and TRBJ1-1; no reliable D call. Germline values: CDR1 SGHTA, CDR2 FQGNSA. Trimming shortened V by 2 bases and J by 10 bases, and 5 bases separated the two germline ends. The CDR3 contains 10 residues. CDR3 sequence (DNA): TGTGCCAGCAGCTTAATGGGAGCTTTCTTT. It translates to CASSLMGAFF.

This CDR3 reads CATSRARGITEAFF. CDR3 DNA sequence: TGTGCCACCAGCAGAGCCAGGGGAATCACTGAAGCTTTCTTT. The chain recombines TRBV15 with TRBJ1-1; tentative D call: TRBD1 (6 bases). CDR3 length: 14 residues. Per germline, CDR1 LNHNV and CDR2 YYDKDF (reference sequence). Deletions cut 1 base from V and 4 bases from J, with 10 bases between.

The chain recombines TRBV19 with TRBJ2-6; D tentatively fits TRBD1 or TRBD2 (5 bases each). This CDR3 has 13 amino acids. V was shortened by 10 bases and J by 3 bases, with 10 bases between the two germline ends. Germline values: CDR1 LNHDA, CDR2 SQIVND (reference sequence). CDR3 DNA: TGTGCCACCAGGGAGAATGGGGCCAACGTCCTGACTTTC. It codes for CATRENGANVLTF.

The chain uses TRBV6-4 and TRBJ1-6; D is uncertain. V was cut by 2 bases and J by 0 bases, with 5 bases left in between. This CDR3 is 15 amino acids long. CDR1 is MRHNA, CDR2 SNTAGT, per germline. CDR3 sequence: CASSDDGSYNSPLHF. CDR3 coding DNA: TGTGCCAGCAGTGACGATGGCTCCTATAATTCACCCCTCCACTTT.

The chain has TRBV2 and TRBJ2-5; 13 positions agree with TRBD2. The junction had 5 bases not matched to a gene; V was cut back by 4 bases and J by 6 bases. Per germline, CDR1 SNHLY and CDR2 FYNNEI. CDR3 size: 15 residues. CDR3 coding DNA: TGTGCCAGCAGTGCCTTGACTAGCGGGGGGCAGACCCAGTACTTC. Protein product: CASSALTSGGQTQYF.

The chain has TRBV7-9 and TRBJ1-2; D might be TRBD1 (5 bases). The V end lost 3 bases, the J end lost 4 bases, and 9 bases lay between the germline ends. Germline CDR1 and CDR2: SEHNR and FQNEAQ (reference sequence). CDR3 size: 13 residues. This CDR3 reads CASSLGDRYGYTF. In nucleotides, the CDR3 is TGTGCCAGCAGCTTGGGGGATCGCTATGGCTACACCTTC.

The chain carries TRBV7-2 and TRBJ1-3, with 7 bases lining up with TRBD1. This CDR3 has 15 amino acids. J gave up 4 bases and V 5 bases, and 8 bases lay outside the gene matches. Germline CDR1 and CDR2: SGHTA and FQGNSA. The CDR3 region has the DNA TGTGCCAGCAGCCAGGACAGGTTGAAAGGAAACACCATATATTTT. It encodes CASSQDRLKGNTIYF.

This chain links TRBV2 with TRBJ1-6; D remains unclear. In germline, CDR1 is SNHLY, CDR2 FYNNEI. The CDR3 has 15 amino acids. Trimming took off 3 bases at V and 8 bases at J, with 14 bases between the two ends. DNA of the CDR3: TGTGCCAGCAGTGAGAGACCCCGGGGTTATTCACCCCTCCACTTT. It codes for CASSERPRGYSPLHF.

This chain links TRBV10-2 with TRBJ2-7; the match to TRBD1 covers 9 bases. Unmatched junction bases numbered 5, after V lost 7 bases and J lost 4 bases. The CDR3 has 13 amino acids. The germline V gene has CDR1 WSHSY and CDR2 SAAADI. DNA for the CDR3: TGCGCCAGCACGGACAGGGGTATGTACGAGCAGTACTTC. It encodes CASTDRGMYEQYF.

This chain connects TRBV13 to TRBJ2-1; D is unclear. The CDR3 is 15 residues long. CDR1 and CDR2 from the germline V gene are PRHDT and FYEKMQ (reference sequence). V was pared by 3 bases and J by 0 bases, with 9 bases between. CDR3 nucleotides: TGTGCCAGCAGCTTCTTGGCCAGCTCCTACAATGAGCAGTTCTTC. Amino acid sequence: CASSFLASSYNEQFF. Full variable domain (rest looked up from reference TRBV13 and TRBJ2-1): AAGVIQSPRHLIKEKRETATLKCYPIPRHDTVYWYQQGPGQDPQFLISFYEKMQSDKGSIPDRFSAQQFSDYHSELNMSSLELGDSALYFCASSFLASSYNEQFFGPGTRLTVL.

The J gene is TRBJ2-3, the V gene TRBV6-4; D is possibly TRBD1 or TRBD2 (5 bases each). Germline assignment: CDR1 MRHNA and CDR2 SNTAGT. The CDR3 consists of 15 residues. V dropped 2 bases and J dropped 3 bases, with 12 bases sitting between them. The CDR3 sequence: CASSDEGSATDTQYF. The CDR3 nucleotides read TGTGCCAGCAGTGACGAGGGGAGTGCGACAGATACGCAGTATTTT.

The rearrangement uses TRBV6-1 and TRBJ2-1, with D uncertain. The CDR3 runs 13 residues. V dropped 0 bases and J dropped 8 bases, with 8 bases sitting between them. Germline V gives CDR1 MNHNS, CDR2 SASEGT. This CDR3 reads CASSEAGSDEQFF. The CDR3 region has the DNA TGTGCCAGCAGTGAAGCAGGAAGCGATGAGCAGTTCTTC.

The chain links TRBV5-8 to TRBJ1-1; unclear D gene. Germline loops: CDR1 SGHTS, CDR2 YDEGEE. V was clipped by 2 bases and J by 2 bases, with 7 bases between them. The CDR3 spans 13 residues. The CDR3 sequence is CASSLERNTEAFF. The CDR3, as DNA: TGTGCCAGCAGCTTAGAGAGAAACACTGAAGCTTTCTTT.

The chain has TRBV6-1 and TRBJ1-1; D gene ambiguous. This CDR3 comprises 14 residues. Germline V CDR1 and CDR2: MNHNS, SASEGT. The ends were cut back, 2 bases at V and 0 bases at J, with 7 bases in the middle. As DNA, the CDR3 is TGTGCCAGCAGTGAACTCGGGCTGAACACTGAAGCTTTCTTT. Encoded protein: CASSELGLNTEAFF.

This clone appeared a single time. This chain uses TRBV5-1 with TRBJ2-5; TRBD1 matches at 7 bases. The germline V gene encodes CDR1 SGHRS and CDR2 YFSETQ. Trimming at V came to 0 bases and at J to 3 bases, leaving 11 bases not matched to a gene. The CDR3 has 17 amino acids. The chain's CDR3 is CASSLAQGVWGEETQYF. CDR3 DNA sequence: TGCGCCAGCAGCTTGGCTCAGGGGGTATGGGGAGAAGAGACCCAGTACTTC. Filled out from reference TRBV5-1 and TRBJ2-5, the complete variable domain reads KAGVTQTPRYLIKTRGQQVTLSCSPISGHRSVSWYQQTPGQGLQFLFEYFSETQRNKGNFPGRFSGRQFSNSRSEMNVSTLELGDSALYLCASSLAQGVWGEETQYFGPGTRLLVL.